The 9 T cell receptor beta chains below come from one sample, sequenced in a study of blood T cell repertoires in COVID-19. The repertoire was sequenced with immunoSEQ multiplex PCR; TCRdb's copy has only in-frame clones and lacks some. The table includes roughly 53,000 clones, over 80% detected once. Input material: peripheral blood. Receptor source: a woman older than 75 with COVID-19, enrolled during active disease.

The chain joins TRBV10-1 to TRBJ2-1, with TRBD2 identical over 13 bases. Germline trimming cut 1 base from V and 7 bases from J; bases unmatched to any gene: 4. Germline values: CDR1 WNHNN, CDR2 SYGVQD (reference sequence). This CDR3 region has 16 residues. The CDR3 sequence: CASSELLAGGQNEQFF. For the CDR3, the DNA is TGCGCCAGCAGTGAGTTACTAGCGGGGGGGCAGAATGAGCAGTTCTTC.

This clone was counted a few times. The chain couples TRBV5-1 to TRBJ1-3, with D possibly being TRBD1 (5 bases). Germline V CDR1 and CDR2: SGHRS, YFSETQ. The V end was cut by 3 bases, the J end by 0 bases, with 25 bases between. This CDR3 spans 20 amino acids. This chain's CDR3 is CASSWGLGEGEGSSGNTIYF. CDR3 sequence (DNA): TGCGCCAGCAGCTGGGGCCTGGGCGAAGGGGAGGGGAGCTCTGGAAACACCATATATTTT. The variable domain in full, with the rest retrieved from reference TRBV5-1 and TRBJ1-3, is KAGVTQTPRYLIKTRGQQVTLSCSPISGHRSVSWYQQTPGQGLQFLFEYFSETQRNKGNFPGRFSGRQFSNSRSEMNVSTLELGDSALYLCASSWGLGEGEGSSGNTIYFGEGSWLTVV.

V and J are TRBV2 and TRBJ1-2; 8 bases map to TRBD1. Per germline, CDR1 SNHLY and CDR2 FYNNEI. V gave up 7 bases and J gave up 3 bases; unmatched junction bases: 4. The CDR3 sequence is 13 residues long. CDR3 in DNA: TGTGCCAGCACCGGACAGGGATACTATGGCTACACCTTC. Protein: CASTGQGYYGYTF.

In this sample, this clone turned up once. A junction boundary mismatches the germline segment, possibly from a read error. The chain carries TRBV28 and TRBJ1-4, with TRBD1 matching over 8 bases. The germline CDR1 and CDR2 sequences are MDHEN and SYDVKM. This CDR3 spans 13 amino acids. CDR3 residues: CASTEMDREIRVF. The DNA of the CDR3 is TGTGCCAGCACCGAGATGGACAGGGAGATTCGGGTTTTT.

In DNA form, the CDR3 reads TGTGCCAGCAGCCGTTCTCCGGACAGTGAAGCTTTCTTT. Its protein product is CASSRSPDSEAFF. The V call is TRBV6-6, the J call TRBJ1-1, with D maybe TRBD1 (6 bases). The V and J ends lost 6 bases and 7 bases respectively, with 15 bases between them. The CDR3 spans 13 residues. Germline loops: CDR1 MNHNY, CDR2 SVGAGI (reference sequence).

This chain uses TRBV24-1 with TRBJ2-7, with D perhaps matching TRBD1 (6 bases). CDR3 length equals 15 residues. With 3 bases removed from V and 6 bases from J, the gap between germline ends came to 17 bases. Germline CDR1 reads KGHDR; CDR2 reads SFDVKD. This CDR3 is CATSDPQSGVAEQYF. Written as DNA, the CDR3 is TGTGCCACCAGTGATCCCCAATCAGGGGTGGCCGAGCAGTACTTC.

Here the CDR3 reads CATSVGGQDTQYF. CDR3 bases: TGTGCCACCAGTGTAGGGGGCCAAGATACGCAGTATTTT. V and J are TRBV24-1 and TRBJ2-3, with 7 positions matching TRBD1. CDR1 is KGHDR, CDR2 SFDVKD, per germline. J was trimmed by 5 bases and V by 5 bases; bases with no gene match: 3. CDR3 length: 13 amino acids.

This chain links TRBV5-1 with TRBJ1-2; TRBD1 aligns across 10 bases. V shed 4 bases, J shed 0 bases, and the junction held 3 bases outside the gene matches. There are 15 residues in the CDR3. Germline CDR1 is SGHRS and CDR2 is YFSETQ. The CDR3 bases are TGCGCCAGCAGCCCCGGACAGGGGGCTAACTATGGCTACACCTTC. Translation gives CASSPGQGANYGYTF.

This chain joins TRBV3-1 (or the pseudogene TRBV3-2) and TRBJ2-1; 9 positions agree with TRBD2. CDR1 and CDR2 from the germline V gene are LGHDT and YNNKEL (reference sequence). V lost 6 bases to trimming and J lost 4 bases; unmatched junction nucleotides: 4. The CDR3 length is 14 residues. The CDR3 DNA is TGTGCCAGCAGAGACCTAGCGGGATACAATGAGCAGTTCTTC. Translating it yields CASRDLAGYNEQFF.